This TCR beta chain was profiled in a study of blood T cell repertoires in COVID-19. Data came from immunoSEQ multiplex PCR; TCRdb stores just in-frame clones and leaves some out. Of about 180,000 clones detected, over 70% appear once; the ten largest clones hold around 15%. The J segment lost 2 bases and the V segment lost 3 bases, leaving 5 bases of the junction unmatched. This CDR3 is 15 amino acids long. Germline loops: CDR1 MNHNS, CDR2 SASEGT. What was sequenced was PBMCs or T cells enriched from blood (not recorded which). This clonotype was obtained from a man aged 60 to 69 who had been exposed to COVID-19. This chain uses TRBV6-1 with TRBJ2-7; the match to TRBD1 covers 9 bases. Written as DNA, the CDR3 is TGTGCCAGCAGTGACCAGACAGGGGGGGCCTACGAGCAGTACTTC. It yields the protein CASSDQTGGAYEQYF.